This T cell receptor (beta chain) is drawn from a study of T-cell reconstitution after alpha-beta-depleted transplantation in children. The sample holds many counts of this clonotype. What it recognizes is unknown. Library preparation (for TCRbeta) was performed with unique molecular identifiers. Via MiXCR, TCRdb re-called the PCR reads, giving one row per CDR3 protein. The sample lists about 190,000 distinct CDR3 sequences, 11% occurring once. Study outcomes and limitations: Surviving recipient T cells and intrathymic progenitors accounted for some patients' high TCRbeta diversity at day 60. By about two months after transplant, alpha-beta T cells reportedly arose from several hundred graft clones that had expanded. Hyperexpanded clones declined; after one year, newly produced T cells mostly supplied diversity.

Germline V gene sequence: CDR1 ENHRY, CDR2 SYGVKD. The length of the CDR3 is 15 residues. Losses at the gene ends were 2 bases for V and 3 bases for J; bases not matched to a gene: 5. The starting material was PBMCs, obtained before TCRalphabeta/CD19-depleted stem cell transplant. The gene calls are TRBV10-3 and TRBJ2-7, with 9 positions matching TRBD2. This TCR came from a boy under 10 years old with acute myeloid leukemia, due to receive a stem cell transplant. This CDR3 is CAISESGTSLYEQYF. In DNA, the CDR3 is TGTGCCATCAGTGAGAGCGGGACTAGCCTCTACGAGCAGTACTTC.